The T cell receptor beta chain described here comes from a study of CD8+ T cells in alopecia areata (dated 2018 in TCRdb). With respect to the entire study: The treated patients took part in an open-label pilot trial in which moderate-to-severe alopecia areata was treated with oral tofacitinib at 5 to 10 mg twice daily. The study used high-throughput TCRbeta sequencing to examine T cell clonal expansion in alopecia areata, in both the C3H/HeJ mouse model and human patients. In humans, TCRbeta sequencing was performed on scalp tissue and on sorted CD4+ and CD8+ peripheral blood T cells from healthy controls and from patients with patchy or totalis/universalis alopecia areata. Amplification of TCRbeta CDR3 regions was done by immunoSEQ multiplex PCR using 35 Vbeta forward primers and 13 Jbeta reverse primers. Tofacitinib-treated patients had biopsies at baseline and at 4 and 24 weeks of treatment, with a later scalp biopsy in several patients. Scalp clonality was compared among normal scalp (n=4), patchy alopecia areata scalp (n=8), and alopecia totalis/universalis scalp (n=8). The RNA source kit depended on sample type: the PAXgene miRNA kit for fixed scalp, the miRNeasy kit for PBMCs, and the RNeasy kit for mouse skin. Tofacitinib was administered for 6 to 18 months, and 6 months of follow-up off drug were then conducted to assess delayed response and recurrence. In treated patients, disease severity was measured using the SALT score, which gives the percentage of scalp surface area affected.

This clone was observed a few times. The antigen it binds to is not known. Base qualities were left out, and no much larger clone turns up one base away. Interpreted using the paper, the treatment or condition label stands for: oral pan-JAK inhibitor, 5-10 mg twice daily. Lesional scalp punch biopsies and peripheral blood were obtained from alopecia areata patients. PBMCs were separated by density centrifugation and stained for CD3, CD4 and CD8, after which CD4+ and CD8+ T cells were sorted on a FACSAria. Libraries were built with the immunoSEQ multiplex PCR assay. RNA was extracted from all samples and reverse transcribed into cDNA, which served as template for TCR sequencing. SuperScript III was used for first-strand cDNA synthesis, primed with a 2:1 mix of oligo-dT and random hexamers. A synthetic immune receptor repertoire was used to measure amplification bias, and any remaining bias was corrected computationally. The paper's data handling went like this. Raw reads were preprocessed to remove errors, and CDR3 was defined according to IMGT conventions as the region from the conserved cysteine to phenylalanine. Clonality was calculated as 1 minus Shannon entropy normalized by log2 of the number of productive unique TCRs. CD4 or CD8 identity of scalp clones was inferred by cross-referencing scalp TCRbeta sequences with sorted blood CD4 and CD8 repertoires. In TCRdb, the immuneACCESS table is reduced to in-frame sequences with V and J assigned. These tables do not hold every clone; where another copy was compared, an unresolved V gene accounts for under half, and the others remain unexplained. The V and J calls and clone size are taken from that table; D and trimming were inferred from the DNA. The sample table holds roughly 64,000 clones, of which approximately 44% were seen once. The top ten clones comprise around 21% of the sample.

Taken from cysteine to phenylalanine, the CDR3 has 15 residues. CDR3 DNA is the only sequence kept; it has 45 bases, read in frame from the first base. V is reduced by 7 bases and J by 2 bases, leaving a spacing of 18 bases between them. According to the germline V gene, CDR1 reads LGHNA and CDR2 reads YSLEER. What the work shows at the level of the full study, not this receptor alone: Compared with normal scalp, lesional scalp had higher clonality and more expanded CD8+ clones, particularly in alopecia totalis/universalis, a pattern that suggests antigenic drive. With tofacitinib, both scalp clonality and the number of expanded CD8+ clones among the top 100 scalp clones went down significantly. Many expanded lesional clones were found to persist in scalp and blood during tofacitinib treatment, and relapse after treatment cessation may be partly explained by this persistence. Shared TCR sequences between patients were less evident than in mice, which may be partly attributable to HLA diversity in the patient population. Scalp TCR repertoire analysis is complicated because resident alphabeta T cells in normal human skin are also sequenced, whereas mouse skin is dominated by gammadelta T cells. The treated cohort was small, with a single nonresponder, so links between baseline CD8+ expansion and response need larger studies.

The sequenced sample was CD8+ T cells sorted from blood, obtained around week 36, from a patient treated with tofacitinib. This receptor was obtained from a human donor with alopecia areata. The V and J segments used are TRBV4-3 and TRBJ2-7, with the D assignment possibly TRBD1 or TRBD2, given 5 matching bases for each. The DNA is TGCGCCAGCACCCCTTCTCCGGGACCAGCCTACGAGCAGTACTTC. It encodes CASTPSPGPAYEQYF.